Listed below are T cell receptor beta chains from one sample, sequenced in a study of blood T cells in healthy people across ages. MiXCR was run by TCRdb on the 5' RACE reads, yielding one entry per CDR3 protein. The sample yields 1,100,000 or so distinct CDR3 sequences, more than 40% seen once. Sequenced: blood. Source of these receptors: a woman in her sixties in good health. Each CDR3 is given without its conserved first and last residue. The order of the fields is D gene, V gene, CDR3 protein. A D gene is named only where the DNA matches it firmly.

.,TRBV6-1,ASSEGDRLGHIQY
.,TRBV20-1,SASLRGGQGNQPQH
.,TRBV12-3/TRBV12-4,ASSFGRRATGNQPQH
TRBD1,TRBV18,ASSPPLGQGSSYNEQF
TRBD2,TRBV20-1,SARVLREGIYTQY
TRBD2,TRBV6-1,ASSPGLAGGPKHNEQF
TRBD2,TRBV3-1,ASSQGLAGNYEQY
.,TRBV29-1,SVASMRGVYNEQF
.,TRBV7-2,ASSLAPGPRRETQY
.,TRBV25-1,ASSEDVLEKLF
TRBD2,TRBV5-1,ASSFVGLAGEFPGELF
TRBD1,TRBV27,ASTSTGWVTDTQY
.,TRBV7-3,ASSRTGNSPLH
.,TRBV7-2,ASSLGVGGGQY
.,TRBV20-1,SARDLRGGGLDEQF
TRBD1,TRBV5-6,ASSFRRTGETDEQY
TRBD1,TRBV12-3/TRBV12-4,ASSPDWDRAYEQY
.,TRBV28,ASSHPRGSGNSPLH
.,TRBV2,ATPGEYQETQY
.,TRBV28,ASAESGTSSGANVLT
.,TRBV11-2,ASSFPGYTDTQY
TRBD1,TRBV6-5,ASSYSRGSGGTYEQY
TRBD1,TRBV29-1,SVKDRGRHETQY
.,TRBV7-9,ASTDPGTSYEQY
TRBD2,TRBV27,ASTGGVDTQY
TRBD2,TRBV7-9,ASSSTSGRDTQETQY
TRBD2,TRBV12-3/TRBV12-4,ASRNGLAGPTSSYNEQF
.,TRBV2,ASASWSYNEQF
.,TRBV27,ASSPGGRGEQY
TRBD1,TRBV14,ASSQDISGGGSPLH
.,TRBV5-1,ASSPETGFVNEQY
.,TRBV18,ASSPPSSGEQF
.,TRBV4-2,ASSQHSTLDNERF
.,TRBV27,ASSFNGDEQY
TRBD1,TRBV2,ASSVGTGGYEQF
TRBD2,TRBV27,ASSFSPNLAGMYNEQF
TRBD2,TRBV7-3,ASSKREGPYNEQF
.,TRBV5-1,ASSLTQGISYNEQF
.,TRBV6-1,ASTDQGGDEQY
.,TRBV9,ASSVVGLGVNTDTQY
.,TRBV20-1,SAPGTSVNTEAF
.,TRBV28,AAKSGFNTEAF
TRBD2,TRBV5-1,ASSEGGSGETQY
.,TRBV20-1,SATRLVGSTDTQY
TRBD1,TRBV20-1,SASPPRGQVNTEAF
.,TRBV28,ASSFGTLTYQETQY
.,TRBV28,ASNNFRDEKLF
TRBD2,TRBV28,ASSPPLAGHNNEQF
TRBD1,TRBV20-1,SARESGTGGTPLH
.,TRBV12-3/TRBV12-4,ASSRPNEQF
.,TRBV29-1,SVLSETYSYEQY
TRBD2,TRBV2,ASSNPGTSGGDEQY
.,TRBV12-3/TRBV12-4,ASSRNPGTFSTDTQY